This is a list of T cell receptor beta chains from one sample in a study of blood T cell repertoires in COVID-19. TCRdb keeps only in-frame clones here, not all; method: immunoSEQ multiplex PCR. Of 100,000 to 150,000 clones detected, about four fifths appear once; the ten largest clones hold approximately 18%. The sample comprised peripheral blood. The origin of the receptors is a woman aged 80 or over with acute or convalescent COVID-19. Both conserved end residues are part of each CDR3. The D gene is left open where the match is weak. The size of a clone is reported for some rows only, either as once, few or many, or as a class for expanded clones.

size	length	D	V	J	CDR3	DNA
NA	16	TRBD2	TRBV5-1	TRBJ2-2	CASSLVAGSNTGELFF	TGCGCCAGCAGCTTGGTAGCGGGGTCGAACACCGGGGAGCTGTTTTTT
NA	18	TRBD1	TRBV19	TRBJ2-6	CASSIRTGGVSGANVLTF	TGTGCCAGTAGTATAAGGACAGGGGGCGTCTCTGGGGCCAACGTCCTGACTTTC
NA	16	NA	TRBV19	TRBJ1-1	CASSLRGAGMNTEAFF	TGTGCCAGTAGTTTGAGAGGCGCGGGGATGAACACTGAAGCTTTCTTT
once	19	TRBD1	TRBV4-1	TRBJ1-4	CASRGGRQGGGSANEKLFF	TGCGCCAGCAGAGGGGGTCGACAGGGGGGAGGTTCAGCTAATGAAAAACTGTTTTTT
NA	16	NA	TRBV7-9	TRBJ1-3	CASSLESTAPGNTIYF	TGTGCCAGCAGCTTAGAGTCTACTGCACCTGGAAACACCATATATTTT
NA	13	NA	TRBV9	TRBJ1-2	CASSVAQNYGYTF	TGTGCCAGCAGCGTAGCACAGAACTATGGCTACACCTTC
NA	16	TRBD1	TRBV11-2	TRBJ1-3	CASSRAGTGEGNTIYF	TGTGCCAGCAGCCGGGCCGGGACAGGGGAGGGAAACACCATATATTTT
few	15	NA	TRBV9	TRBJ2-7	CASSVDPSPGYEQYF	TGTGCCAGCAGCGTAGACCCCTCTCCAGGTTACGAGCAGTACTTC
NA	15	TRBD1	TRBV4-1	TRBJ2-2	CASSPGTANTGELFF	TGCGCCAGCAGCCCCGGGACAGCGAACACCGGGGAGCTGTTTTTT
NA	16	TRBD2	TRBV29-1	TRBJ2-7	CSVRGASSGYGYEQYF	TGCAGCGTCCGAGGCGCGTCTAGCGGGTACGGCTACGAGCAGTACTTC
NA	15	NA	TRBV18	TRBJ1-1	CASSPLGQTNTEAFF	TGTGCCAGCTCACCATTAGGACAGACGAACACTGAAGCTTTCTTT
NA	13	NA	TRBV6-5	TRBJ1-5	CASMFRSNQPQHF	TGTGCCAGCATGTTCCGTAGCAATCAGCCCCAGCATTTT
NA	14	NA	TRBV27	TRBJ2-2	CASSLGARTGELFF	TGTGCCAGCAGTTTGGGAGCGAGAACCGGGGAGCTGTTTTTT
NA	17	NA	TRBV6-2/TRBV6-3	TRBJ1-6	CASSSLPAGEHNSPLHF	TGTGCCAGCAGTAGCCTTCCGGCAGGGGAGCATAATTCACCCCTCCACTTT
NA	12	NA	TRBV6-5	TRBJ2-7	CASSRQIYEQYF	TGTGCCAGCAGTAGACAGATCTACGAGCAGTACTTC
NA	14	NA	TRBV4-3	TRBJ2-7	CASSQGETTNEQYF	TGCGCCAGCAGCCAAGGGGAGACTACCAACGAGCAGTACTTC
NA	15	TRBD1	TRBV9	TRBJ1-2	CASSAREGTVYGYTF	TGTGCCAGCAGCGCGCGAGAAGGGACAGTCTATGGCTACACCTTC
NA	17	TRBD2	TRBV20-1	TRBJ2-1	CSASGGPSGRAKNEQFF	TGCAGTGCTAGTGGGGGCCCTAGCGGGAGGGCCAAGAATGAGCAGTTCTTC
NA	13	NA	TRBV18	TRBJ2-2	CASSPPSGGELFF	TGTGCCAGCTCACCACCGAGTGGCGGGGAGCTGTTTTTT
NA	16	TRBD1	TRBV19	TRBJ1-5	CASSRQGENSNQPQHF	TGTGCCAGTAGTCGCCAGGGGGAAAATAGCAATCAGCCCCAGCATTTT
NA	14	TRBD2	TRBV2	TRBJ2-1	CASSGTSGYNEQFF	TGTGCCAGCAGCGGGACTAGCGGGTACAATGAGCAGTTCTTC
NA	15	TRBD1	TRBV19	TRBJ1-6	CASRTGGDEGSPLHF	TGTGCCAGTAGGACAGGGGGAGACGAAGGCTCACCCCTCCACTTT
NA	14	NA	TRBV14	TRBJ1-1	CASTRWGGNTEAFF	TGTGCCAGCACCCGATGGGGAGGGAACACTGAAGCTTTCTTT
NA	17	TRBD2	TRBV5-6	TRBJ2-4	CASSKSGLAGGRGIQYF	TGTGCCAGCAGCAAATCGGGACTAGCGGGGGGCCGGGGCATTCAGTACTTC
NA	19	NA	TRBV4-1	TRBJ1-2	CASSQGTKVSRAANYGYTF	TGCGCCAGCAGCCAAGGGACTAAAGTGAGCCGCGCAGCTAACTATGGCTACACCTTC
NA	14	TRBD1	TRBV6-5	TRBJ2-7	CASSYGQGSYEQYF	TGTGCCAGCAGTTACGGACAGGGATCCTACGAGCAGTACTTC
many	14	NA	TRBV7-9	TRBJ2-1	CASSSTGTYNEQFF	TGTGCCAGCAGCTCGACCGGGACCTACAATGAGCAGTTCTTC
NA	18	NA	TRBV5-4	TRBJ2-3	CASSPTPQHGTHTDTQYF	TGTGCCAGCAGCCCAACCCCTCAACACGGGACTCACACAGATACGCAGTATTTT
NA	16	NA	TRBV9	TRBJ2-3	CASSVAGVPSTDTQYF	TGTGCCAGCAGCGTAGCGGGGGTTCCTAGCACAGATACGCAGTATTTT
once	14	NA	TRBV10-1	TRBJ2-3	CASSDSGLTDTQYF	TGCGCCAGCAGTGACTCCGGACTCACAGATACGCAGTATTTT
NA	15	TRBD1	TRBV11-2	TRBJ1-6	CASSSGQGRNSPLHF	TGTGCCAGCAGCTCCGGACAGGGAAGAAATTCACCCCTCCACTTT
NA	17	NA	TRBV7-8	TRBJ1-5	CASSLEGGTYSNQPQHF	TGTGCCAGCAGCTTAGAGGGAGGAACCTATAGCAATCAGCCCCAGCATTTT
NA	13	TRBD1	TRBV2	TRBJ1-1	CASIKDRDTEAFF	TGTGCCAGCATCAAAGACAGGGACACTGAAGCTTTCTTT
NA	19	NA	TRBV6-2/TRBV6-3	TRBJ1-6	CASSKAGLLGSSYNSPLHF	TGTGCCAGCAGTAAAGCCGGACTTCTCGGGAGCTCCTATAATTCACCCCTCCACTTT
NA	14	NA	TRBV10-2	TRBJ1-3	CASSLRGSGNTIYF	TGCGCCAGCAGTTTAAGGGGATCTGGAAACACCATATATTTT
NA	16	NA	TRBV21-1	TRBJ2-5	CASSKRGSSGQETQYF	TGTGCCAGCAGCAAGAGAGGGAGTTCGGGACAAGAGACCCAGTACTTC
once	15	NA	TRBV19	TRBJ2-4	CASSIDRATKNIQYF	TGTGCCAGTAGTATAGACAGGGCGACCAAAAACATTCAGTACTTC
NA	14	NA	TRBV18	TRBJ1-3	CASSQDISGNTIYF	TGTGCCAGCTCACAGGACATCTCTGGAAACACCATATATTTT
NA	16	TRBD1	TRBV9	TRBJ1-2	CASSPGQGRLNYGYTF	TGTGCCAGCAGCCCTGGACAGGGTCGTCTTAACTATGGCTACACCTTC
NA	14	TRBD1	TRBV19	TRBJ2-7	CASTLTGGIAEQYF	TGTGCCAGTACCCTGACAGGGGGAATTGCCGAGCAGTACTTC
NA	15	TRBD1	TRBV6-1	TRBJ1-5	CASSEITGAGQPQHF	TGTGCCAGCAGTGAAATTACAGGGGCGGGTCAGCCCCAGCATTTT
few	15	TRBD1	TRBV7-9	TRBJ1-6	CASSPTGTANSPLHF	TGTGCCAGCAGCCCGACCGGGACAGCCAATTCACCCCTCCACTTT
NA	14	TRBD2	TRBV13	TRBJ2-1	CASSSGGGNNEQFF	TGTGCCAGCAGCTCTGGGGGGGGTAACAATGAGCAGTTCTTC
NA	13	NA	TRBV5-1	TRBJ2-5	CASSGQGGETQYF	TGCGCCAGCAGCGGACAGGGAGGGGAGACCCAGTACTTC
NA	18	TRBD1	TRBV7-9	TRBJ1-1	CASSPLNSPGQGAGEAFF	TGTGCCAGCAGCCCCCTCAATTCTCCGGGACAGGGGGCGGGTGAAGCTTTCTTT
NA	13	NA	TRBV12-3/TRBV12-4	TRBJ2-1	CASSLGTYNEQFF	TGTGCCAGCAGTCTGGGGACATACAATGAGCAGTTCTTC
NA	14	NA	TRBV5-1	TRBJ2-1	CAGRREAGHNEQFF	TGCGCCGGGCGGAGAGAAGCGGGCCACAATGAGCAGTTCTTC
NA	16	TRBD1	TRBV4-1	TRBJ1-5	CASSQDGDRGLQPQHF	TGCGCCAGCAGCCAAGATGGGGACAGGGGGCTTCAGCCCCAGCATTTT
NA	14	TRBD1	TRBV6-5	TRBJ1-1	CASSNRGRDTEAFF	TGTGCCAGCTCGAACAGGGGACGGGACACTGAAGCTTTCTTT
NA	16	NA	TRBV7-8	TRBJ2-3	CASSLVGRPGTDTQYF	TGTGCCAGCAGCTTAGTTGGCAGGCCAGGCACAGATACGCAGTATTTT
NA	14	TRBD1	TRBV30	TRBJ1-2	CAYLYRGSTYGYTF	TGTGCCTACCTTTACAGGGGGTCCACCTATGGCTACACCTTC
NA	13	TRBD1	TRBV30	TRBJ1-1	CAWSRQGNTEAFF	TGTGCCTGGAGCCGACAGGGGAACACTGAAGCTTTCTTT
NA	14	NA	TRBV6-6	TRBJ1-3	CASSRGISGNTIYF	TGTGCCAGCAGTAGGGGGATCTCTGGAAACACCATATATTTT
once	14	NA	TRBV7-5	TRBJ1-5	CDVNTTVSNQPQHF	TGTGACGTCAATACCACGGTTAGCAATCAGCCCCAGCATTTT
NA	16	NA	TRBV5-4	TRBJ1-4	CASSWGTGRINEKLFF	TGTGCCAGCAGCTGGGGAACAGGGAGAATAAATGAAAAACTGTTTTTT
NA	16	TRBD1	TRBV5-1	TRBJ2-2	CASSLDVGTGFGELFF	TGCGCCAGCAGCTTGGATGTTGGGACAGGGTTCGGGGAGCTGTTTTTT
NA	16	NA	TRBV18	TRBJ1-2	CASSPERGLTNYGYTF	TGTGCCAGCTCACCAGAGCGGGGGCTCACTAACTATGGCTACACCTTC